A single sample is the source of the 8 T cell receptor beta chains below, sequenced in a study of cytomegalovirus exposure and HLA in healthy donors. Sequencing was performed with immunoSEQ multiplex PCR; in TCRdb, only in-frame clones are kept and a portion is missing. This sample has 45,000 to 70,000 clones; over 85% occur once, and the top ten carry 1% to 1.2%. Sequencing input: PBMCs. These TCRs come from a man in his late teens or twenties in good health and CMV-seronegative.

This clone was seen a single time. This chain links TRBV7-6 with TRBJ2-5, with 10 bases matching TRBD1. The ends lost 1 base at V and 11 bases at J; junction bases unmatched: 16. Germline CDR1 reads SGHVS; CDR2 reads FNYEAQ. The CDR3 covers 17 residues. CDR3 nucleotides: TGTGCCAGCAGCTTAGAGACAGGGGGCCCCGATGGAGGAGCGCAGTACTTC. Amino acids: CASSLETGGPDGGAQYF.

This chain joins TRBV11-2 and TRBJ2-1, with TRBD2 matching 9 bases. CDR1 is SGHAT and CDR2 is FQNNGV in the germline V gene. This CDR3 contains 15 residues. Trimming cost V 1 base and J 5 bases; bases outside gene matches: 3. The CDR3 region has the DNA TGTGCCAGCAGCTTAGGGTCTAGCGGGGACAATGAGCAGTTCTTC. It yields the protein CASSLGSSGDNEQFF.

The rearrangement links TRBV28 to TRBJ1-1; D not resolved. Germline CDR1 reads MDHEN; CDR2 reads SYDVKM. V dropped 5 bases and J dropped 4 bases, with 17 bases sitting between them. The CDR3 spans 15 residues. CDR3 in DNA: TGTGCCAGCAGTCCCCGGCGGGTAGCGCGCACTGAAGCTTTCTTT. Protein sequence: CASSPRRVARTEAFF.

The V and J genes are TRBV6-5 and TRBJ1-5; the D gene is possibly TRBD1 (5 bases). CDR3 length: 15 amino acids. CDR1 and CDR2 (germline): MNHEY, SVGAGI. The V end lost 6 bases, the J end lost 4 bases, and 16 bases lay between the germline ends. The chain's CDR3 is CASSLGRRGNQPQHF. DNA for the CDR3: TGTGCCAGCAGCCTCGGGAGGAGGGGAAATCAGCCCCAGCATTTT.

The rearrangement uses TRBV11-2 and TRBJ2-1; 8 nucleotides agree with TRBD2. CDR1 is SGHAT and CDR2 is FQNNGV in the germline V gene. The CDR3 covers 15 residues. V gave up 5 bases and J gave up 4 bases; unmatched junction bases: 7. CDR3 coding DNA: TGTGCCAGCAGCCTCCGCGCGGGAGGTTACAATGAGCAGTTCTTC. This translates into CASSLRAGGYNEQFF.

The chain is built from TRBV2 and TRBJ2-5; 14 nucleotides match TRBD2. CDR1 is SNHLY, CDR2 FYNNEI, per germline. The CDR3 spans 16 residues. J gave up 5 bases and V 6 bases, and 8 bases lay outside the gene matches. This chain's CDR3 is CASSQGTSGSGETQYF. DNA of the CDR3: TGTGCCAGCAGCCAAGGGACTAGCGGGAGCGGGGAGACCCAGTACTTC.

This chain connects TRBV28 to TRBJ2-7, with D hard to call. The CDR3 has 11 amino acids. V lost 4 bases and J 3 bases, leaving 4 bases between the germline ends. Germline CDR1 reads MDHEN; CDR2 reads SYDVKM. The CDR3 nucleotides read TGTGCCAGCAGTTCCAACTACGAGCAGTACTTC. It codes for CASSSNYEQYF.

This CDR3 is CASSPDSPELGYEQYF. Written as DNA, the CDR3 is TGTGCCAGCTCACCGGATTCGCCGGAGCTAGGTTACGAGCAGTACTTC. This sequence joins TRBV18 and TRBJ2-7; D remains unclear. Germline loops: CDR1 KGHSH, CDR2 LQKENI. CDR3 length: 16 amino acids. V shed 3 bases and J shed 4 bases, with 19 bases lying between them.